The 24 T cell receptor beta chains presented below share a single source sample, sequenced in a study of blood T cell repertoires in COVID-19. Measured with immunoSEQ multiplex PCR; TCRdb has only the in-frame clones, and not every one. The sample holds about 440,000 clones, 90% seen once. The sequenced sample was PBMCs or T cells enriched from blood (not recorded which). The receptors come from a man in his late teens or twenties who had recovered from COVID-19.

The V and J genes are TRBV10-3 and TRBJ2-1; D remains unclear. V was pared by 2 bases and J by 7 bases, with 9 bases between. The germline CDR1 and CDR2 sequences are ENHRY and SYGVKD. CDR3 length: 13 amino acids. The CDR3 DNA is TGTGCCATCAGTGAGGCGGCCGAAAATGAGCAGTTCTTC. It encodes CAISEAAENEQFF.

The V gene is TRBV27, the J gene TRBJ2-3, with a weak D call TRBD2 (5 bases). V shed 6 bases and J shed 0 bases, with 13 bases lying between them. CDR3 size: 15 residues. From germline, CDR1 is MNHEY and CDR2 SMNVEV (reference sequence). As DNA, the CDR3 is TGTGCCAGCAGGTCTTGGGGAGCTAGCACAGATACGCAGTATTTT. Amino acid sequence: CASRSWGASTDTQYF.

Note on this clone: Other DNA sequences in this specimen translate into the identical CDR3. The V call is TRBV27, the J call TRBJ1-1; no definite D call. The CDR3 sequence is 13 residues long. Between the trimmed V and J ends, which lost 2 bases and 1 base, there was a span of 5 bases. Germline CDR1 reads MNHEY; CDR2 reads SMNVEV (reference sequence). The CDR3 DNA is TGTGCCAGCAGTTTAGGCCCGAACACTGAAGCTTTCTTT. It codes for CASSLGPNTEAFF.

This clone was recorded only once. The chain uses TRBV5-4 and TRBJ1-2; weak D call: TRBD1 (5 bases). Trimming pared 0 bases from V and 4 bases from J, leaving 13 bases between. Per the germline V gene, CDR1 is SGHNT and CDR2 is YYREEE (reference sequence). This CDR3 is 15 amino acids long. CDR3 residues: CASSLVGRVGYGYTF. Here the CDR3 DNA reads TGTGCCAGCAGCTTGGTTGGCAGGGTGGGCTATGGCTACACCTTC.

The rearrangement links TRBV2 to TRBJ1-5; TRBD1 matches at 11 bases. The germline V gene encodes CDR1 SNHLY and CDR2 FYNNEI. V gave up 6 bases and J gave up 5 bases; unmatched junction bases: 6. This CDR3 region has 15 residues. CDR3 nucleotides: TGTGCCAGCAGCGGCGGACAGGGGGCTTATCAGCCCCAGCATTTT. It is translated as CASSGGQGAYQPQHF.

The chain couples TRBV7-8 to TRBJ1-6, with 8 positions matching TRBD1. V was pared by 4 bases and J by 7 bases, with 9 bases of the junction left unmatched. This CDR3 is 16 amino acids long. The V gene's germline CDR1 is SGHVS and CDR2 FQNEAQ. The CDR3 here is CASSSSTGAENSPLHF. The DNA of the CDR3 is TGTGCCAGCAGCTCATCGACAGGGGCCGAAAATTCACCCCTCCACTTT. The whole variable domain, remainder taken from reference TRBV7-8 and TRBJ1-6, is GAGVSQSPRYKVAKRGQDVALRCDPISGHVSLFWYQQALGQGPEFLTYFQNEAQLDKSGLPSDRFFAERPEGSVSTLKIQRTQQEDSAVYLCASSSSTGAENSPLHFGNGTRLTVT.

This clone has a single count. The rearrangement links TRBV4-1 to TRBJ1-2; D is ambiguous. The CDR3 length is 14 residues. V lost 0 bases and J lost 4, with 9 bases in between. The germline gives CDR1 MGHRA, CDR2 YSYEKL. The CDR3 reads CASSQEVGVYGYTF. In nucleotides, the CDR3 is TGCGCCAGCAGCCAAGAAGTCGGAGTCTATGGCTACACCTTC.

The rearrangement uses TRBV5-8 and TRBJ2-3; possibly TRBD1 for D (7 bases). The CDR3 has 14 residues. V shed 4 bases and J shed 5 bases, with 14 bases lying between them. CDR1 and CDR2 from the germline V gene are SGHTS and YDEGEE. The DNA of the CDR3 is TGTGCCAGCAGCCCTGGGCAGGGGGGAGATACGCAGTATTTT. Its protein is CASSPGQGGDTQYF.

This chain links TRBV2 with TRBJ2-1, with TRBD2 matching over 12 bases. CDR1 and CDR2 (germline): SNHLY, FYNNEI. The CDR3 is made up of 15 amino acids. V was clipped by 8 bases and J by 7 bases; unmatched bases: 9. CDR3 protein: CASPKTSGSLNEQFF. The CDR3 nucleotides are TGTGCCAGCCCGAAGACTAGCGGGAGTTTAAATGAGCAGTTCTTC.

This clone was detected once. V gene TRBV15 combines with J gene TRBJ1-1; D unclear. CDR3 length: 13 residues. Trimming left V 8 bases short and J 8 bases short, with 18 bases between. The V gene's germline CDR1 is LNHNV and CDR2 YYDKDF (reference sequence). The CDR3 is CATSITNPGEAFF. CDR3 bases: TGTGCCACCTCCATAACCAACCCGGGGGAAGCTTTCTTT.

As DNA, the CDR3 is TGTGCCAGCAGTCAGGGTTCTAATTCACCCCTCCACTTT. It encodes CASSQGSNSPLHF. This chain connects TRBV7-3 to TRBJ1-6; the D gene is possibly TRBD1 (5 bases). This CDR3 has 13 residues. The ends were cut back, 6 bases at V and 6 bases at J, with 9 bases in the middle. Germline V gene data show CDR1 as SGHTA and CDR2 as FQGTGA.

This chain joins TRBV28 and TRBJ1-6; 7 positions agree with TRBD1. This CDR3 is built from 16 residues. With 4 bases clipped from V and 6 bases from J, the junction kept 9 bases outside the gene matches. Germline values: CDR1 MDHEN, CDR2 SYDVKM. CDR3 DNA: TGTGCCAGCAGTTGGGGGATGGGACAGATTAATTCACCCCTCCACTTT. This codes for CASSWGMGQINSPLHF.

The chain joins TRBV29-1 to TRBJ1-1, with TRBD1 matching 10 bases. This CDR3 is 15 amino acids long. CDR1 is SQVTM, CDR2 ANQGSEA, per germline. As DNA, the CDR3 is TGCAGTGCAGGGGACAGGGGCGCTATGAACACTGAAGCTTTCTTT. Translation gives CSAGDRGAMNTEAFF.

The CDR3 loop reads CASSSGTKETQYF. Here the CDR3 DNA reads TGTGCCAGCAGCTCCGGGACAAAAGAGACCCAGTACTTC. The chain is built from TRBV11-2 and TRBJ2-5, with a tentative D call TRBD1 (6 bases). In germline, CDR1 is SGHAT, CDR2 FQNNGV. Trimming stripped 4 bases from V and 3 bases from J, with 9 bases between. CDR3 length equals 13 residues.

The rearrangement joins TRBV25-1 to TRBJ2-7; D is unresolved. V lost 4 bases and J 9 bases, leaving 10 bases between the germline ends. This CDR3 contains 11 residues. The germline V gene has CDR1 MGHDK and CDR2 SYGVNS. The CDR3 spells CASSGPDTQYF. The CDR3 DNA reads TGTGCCAGCAGTGGCCCTGACACGCAGTACTTC.

V gene TRBV3-1 (or the pseudogene TRBV3-2) combines with J gene TRBJ2-7; perhaps TRBD2 as D (6 bases). CDR1 is LGHDT and CDR2 is YNNKEL in the germline V gene (reference sequence). V was cut by 4 bases and J by 1 base, with 11 bases left in between. The CDR3 spans 14 residues. CDR3 protein: CASSRGLASYEQYF. The CDR3 DNA reads as TGTGCCAGCAGCCGGGGACTTGCATCCTACGAGCAGTACTTC.

The J gene is TRBJ1-5, the V gene TRBV6-5, with D unclear. From germline, CDR1 is MNHEY and CDR2 SVGAGI. V lost 8 bases and J 0 bases, leaving 8 bases between the germline ends. The CDR3 has 13 residues. The CDR3 nucleotides read TGTGCCAGCGCGGGCGATAGCAATCAGCCCCAGCATTTT. This codes for CASAGDSNQPQHF.

This chain links TRBV18 with TRBJ2-5; 13 positions match TRBD2. J was trimmed by 3 bases and V by 4 bases; bases with no gene match: 2. The germline gives CDR1 KGHSH, CDR2 LQKENI. The length of the CDR3 is 15 residues. The chain's CDR3 is CASSLGLAGEETQYF. The CDR3 DNA reads TGTGCCAGCTCACTAGGACTAGCGGGAGAAGAGACCCAGTACTTC.

The chain employs TRBV28 and TRBJ1-2; 7 bases match TRBD1. Germline V gene data show CDR1 as MDHEN and CDR2 as SYDVKM. Trimming took 4 bases from V and 8 from J; bases not matched to a gene: 10. This CDR3 contains 14 residues. The CDR3 DNA sequence: TGTGCCAGCAGTTCACACGACCCGACAGGGGGCTACACCTTC. This encodes CASSSHDPTGGYTF.

V usage is TRBV30 and J usage is TRBJ2-3, with 7 bases that match TRBD2. The CDR3 contains 14 residues. The V and J ends lost 0 bases and 2 bases, in that order; junction bases with no gene match: 2. Germline lookup yields CDR1 GTSNPN and CDR2 SVGIG (reference sequence). The CDR3 DNA follows: TGTGCCTGGAGTGTGCGGGGGTTCACAGATACGCAGTATTTT. Amino acids: CAWSVRGFTDTQYF.

J is TRBJ1-2 and V is TRBV6-5; TRBD1 agrees at 7 bases. The CDR3 consists of 13 residues. CDR1 and CDR2 from the germline V gene are MNHEY and SVGAGI. With V trimmed by 7 bases and J by 7 bases, 9 bases remained unmatched. CDR3 residues: CASKQGNRRGYTF. CDR3 DNA: TGTGCCAGCAAACAGGGGAATAGACGTGGCTACACCTTC.

V gene TRBV7-9 combines with J gene TRBJ2-1; a weak D match, TRBD2 (5 bases). Trimming pared 3 bases from V and 3 bases from J, leaving 12 bases between. This CDR3 is built from 15 residues. Germline CDR1 is SEHNR and CDR2 is FQNEAQ (reference sequence). The CDR3 here is CASSLLLGLYNEQFF. The CDR3 coding sequence is TGTGCCAGCAGCTTGCTATTAGGACTCTACAATGAGCAGTTCTTC. Variable domain in full (rest from reference TRBV7-9 and TRBJ2-1): DTGVSQNPRHKITKRGQNVTFRCDPISEHNRLYWYRQTLGQGPEFLTYFQNEAQLEKSRLLSDRFSAERPKGSFSTLEIQRTEQGDSAMYLCASSLLLGLYNEQFFGPGTRLTVL.

Written as DNA, the CDR3 is TGCGCCAGCAGCTCTGCGAGACTTGAACAAGAGACCCAGTACTTC. Residues: CASSSARLEQETQYF. V gene TRBV5-1 combines with J gene TRBJ2-5; D is undetermined. The CDR3 length is 15 residues. The germline V and J ends were trimmed by 3 bases and 2 bases, with 14 bases remaining between them. CDR1 SGHRS and CDR2 YFSETQ come from the germline V gene.

V is TRBV6-5 and J is TRBJ1-5; 7 positions match TRBD1. J lost 0 bases, V lost 8 bases, and 7 bases had no gene match. CDR1 MNHEY and CDR2 SVGAGI come from the germline V gene. The CDR3 runs to 15 residues. The CDR3 sequence: CASRQGHYSNQPQHF. CDR3 nucleotide sequence: TGTGCCAGCCGACAGGGACACTATAGCAATCAGCCCCAGCATTTT.